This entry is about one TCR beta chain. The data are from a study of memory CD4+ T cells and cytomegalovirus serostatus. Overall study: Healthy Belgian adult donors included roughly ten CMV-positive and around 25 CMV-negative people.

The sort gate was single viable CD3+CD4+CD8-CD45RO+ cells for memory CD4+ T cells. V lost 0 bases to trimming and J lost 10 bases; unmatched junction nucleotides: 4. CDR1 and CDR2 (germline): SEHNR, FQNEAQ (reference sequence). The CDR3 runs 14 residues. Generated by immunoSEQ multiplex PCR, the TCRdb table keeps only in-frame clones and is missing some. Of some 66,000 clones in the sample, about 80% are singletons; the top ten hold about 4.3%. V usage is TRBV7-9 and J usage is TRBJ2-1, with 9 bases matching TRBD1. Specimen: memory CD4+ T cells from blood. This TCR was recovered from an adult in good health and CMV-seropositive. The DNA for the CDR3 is TGTGCCAGCAGCTTAGCGGGACAGGGACCAGAGCAGTTCTTC. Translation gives CASSLAGQGPEQFF.